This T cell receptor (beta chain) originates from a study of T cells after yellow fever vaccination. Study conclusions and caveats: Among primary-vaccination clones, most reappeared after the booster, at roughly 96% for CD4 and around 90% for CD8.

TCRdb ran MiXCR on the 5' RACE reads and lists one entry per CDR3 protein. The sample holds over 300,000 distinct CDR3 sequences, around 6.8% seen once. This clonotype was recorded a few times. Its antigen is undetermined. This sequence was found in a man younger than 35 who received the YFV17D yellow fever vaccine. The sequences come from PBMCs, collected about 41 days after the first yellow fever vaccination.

The DNA for the CDR3 is TGTGCCACCAGTGAGCAGGGGGCCTATGGCTACACCTTC. It encodes CATSEQGAYGYTF. This chain links TRBV24-1 with TRBJ1-2, with TRBD1 matching over 8 bases. This CDR3 is built from 13 residues. The germline V gene has CDR1 KGHDR and CDR2 SFDVKD. The junction had 1 base not matched to a gene; V was cut back by 4 bases and J by 4 bases.